This section outlines one T cell receptor (beta chain) sequence together with its context. Its antigen is not known. Starting from approximately 470 ng of total RNA, TCR beta cDNA was produced with a primer in the constant region. ARM-PCR, slightly modified, supplied the TCR beta libraries through three nested multiplex PCR rounds. Running around 9 cycles apiece, the first two PCR rounds relied on TRBV1-TRBV30 forward primers together with a C-beta reverse primer. MiXCR, applied by TCRdb to the multiplex PCR reads, yields one record per CDR3 protein. The profile covers tens of thousands of distinct CDR3 sequences, with approximately 82% appearing a single time and around 40% taken by the ten largest. The data originate from a study of tumor-infiltrating lymphocytes in primary liver carcinoma. About the research overall: Sample yields of productive TCRbeta reads, ranging from roughly 3.65 to 7.13 million, were similar across tissue types. General study findings and limits: Tumor-adjacent and tumor-blood pairs shared a smaller degree of overlap than tumor region pairs. When set against blood, tumors had a significantly higher top-250-clone fraction (p = 0.039).

CDR1 MNHNS and CDR2 SASEGT come from the germline V gene. The length of the CDR3 is 15 residues. J lost 9 bases, V lost 4 bases, and 13 bases had no gene match. Each 20-30 mg portion of unsorted bulk tissue served as the source for co-extraction of RNA and DNA. Resecting the tumor surgically was how the patients' primary liver carcinoma was treated. The sample taken for sequencing was tumor-adjacent normal liver tissue. The V and J genes are TRBV6-1 and TRBJ2-3; 7 bases are shared with TRBD2. The receptor comes from a man aged 40-50 years with primary liver carcinoma and hepatitis B virus infection. CDR3 region: CASSGLAVGPGTQYF. The CDR3, as DNA: TGTGCCAGCAGTGGCCTAGCGGTAGGTCCAGGAACGCAGTATTTT.